The subject of this entry is one T cell receptor (beta chain). These data originate in a study of blood T cell repertoires in COVID-19. Study background: Samples representing acute and convalescent COVID-19 were sourced from the United States, Italy and Spain. PBMCs, B-cell-depleted T cells, or T cells provided the cDNA or gDNA that made up the material.

Authors' methods: Amplification of reference gene primers provided the estimated nucleated cell counts. Method: immunoSEQ multiplex PCR; TCRdb's copy keeps in-frame clones and lacks some. D and trimming were read from the DNA, whereas the V and J calls and clone size are those reported in that table. The sample includes approximately 100,000 clones, over 70% of them seen just once. V lost 7 bases and J lost 1; bases outside the gene matches: 14. There are 17 residues in the CDR3. Germline assignment: CDR1 SEHNR and CDR2 FQNEAQ (reference sequence). The V and J genes are TRBV7-9 and TRBJ2-7; 9 positions match TRBD2. The sequenced material came from peripheral blood. The receptor's source is a man in his fifties with acute or convalescent COVID-19. CDR3 in amino acids: CASNSDSGTSRSYEQYF. In nucleotides, the CDR3 is TGTGCCAGCAACTCTGATTCGGGGACTAGCCGATCCTACGAGCAGTACTTC.